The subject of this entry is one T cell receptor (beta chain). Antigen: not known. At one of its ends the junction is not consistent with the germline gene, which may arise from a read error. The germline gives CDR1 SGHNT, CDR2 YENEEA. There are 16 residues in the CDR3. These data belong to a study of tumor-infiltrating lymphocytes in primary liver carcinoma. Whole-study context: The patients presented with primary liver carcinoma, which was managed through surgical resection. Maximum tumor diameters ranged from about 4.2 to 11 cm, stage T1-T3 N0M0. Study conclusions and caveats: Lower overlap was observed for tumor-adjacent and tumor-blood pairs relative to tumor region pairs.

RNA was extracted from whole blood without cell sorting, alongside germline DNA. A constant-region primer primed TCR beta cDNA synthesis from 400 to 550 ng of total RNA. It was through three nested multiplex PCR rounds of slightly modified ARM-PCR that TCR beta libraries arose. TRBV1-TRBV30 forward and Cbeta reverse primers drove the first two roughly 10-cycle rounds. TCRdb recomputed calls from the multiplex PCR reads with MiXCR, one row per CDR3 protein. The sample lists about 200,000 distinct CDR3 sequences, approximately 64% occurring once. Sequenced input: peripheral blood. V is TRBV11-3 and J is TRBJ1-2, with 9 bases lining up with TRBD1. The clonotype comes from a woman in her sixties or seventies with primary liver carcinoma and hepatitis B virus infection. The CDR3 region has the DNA TGTGCCAGTAGCTCCCTGACAGGGGGTACCCTCGGTGGCTACACCTTC. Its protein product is CASSSLTGGTLGGYTF.